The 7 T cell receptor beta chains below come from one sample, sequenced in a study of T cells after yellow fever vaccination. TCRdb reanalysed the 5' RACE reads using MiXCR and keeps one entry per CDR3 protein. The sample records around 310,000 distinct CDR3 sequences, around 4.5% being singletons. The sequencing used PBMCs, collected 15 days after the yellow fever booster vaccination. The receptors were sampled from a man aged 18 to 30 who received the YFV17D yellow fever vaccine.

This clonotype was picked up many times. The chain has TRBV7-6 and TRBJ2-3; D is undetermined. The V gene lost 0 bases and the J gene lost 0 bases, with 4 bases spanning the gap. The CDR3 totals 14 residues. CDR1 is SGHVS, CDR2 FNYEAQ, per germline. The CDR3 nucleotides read TGTGCCAGCAGCTTAGCGGGGAGCACAGATACGCAGTATTTT. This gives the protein CASSLAGSTDTQYF.

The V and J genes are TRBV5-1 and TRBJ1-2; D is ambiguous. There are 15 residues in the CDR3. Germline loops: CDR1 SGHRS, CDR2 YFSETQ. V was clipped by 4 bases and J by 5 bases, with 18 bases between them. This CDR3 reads CASSPGGPASYGYTF. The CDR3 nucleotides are TGCGCCAGCAGCCCTGGAGGGCCAGCGTCTTATGGCTACACCTTC. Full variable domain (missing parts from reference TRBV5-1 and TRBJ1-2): KAGVTQTPRYLIKTRGQQVTLSCSPISGHRSVSWYQQTPGQGLQFLFEYFSETQRNKGNFPGRFSGRQFSNSRSEMNVSTLELGDSALYLCASSPGGPASYGYTFGSGTRLTVV.

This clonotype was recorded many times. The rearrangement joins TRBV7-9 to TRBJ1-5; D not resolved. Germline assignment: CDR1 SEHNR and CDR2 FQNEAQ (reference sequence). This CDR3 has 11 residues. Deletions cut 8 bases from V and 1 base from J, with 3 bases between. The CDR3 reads CASGSNQPQHF. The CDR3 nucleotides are TGTGCCAGCGGCAGCAATCAGCCCCAGCATTTT.

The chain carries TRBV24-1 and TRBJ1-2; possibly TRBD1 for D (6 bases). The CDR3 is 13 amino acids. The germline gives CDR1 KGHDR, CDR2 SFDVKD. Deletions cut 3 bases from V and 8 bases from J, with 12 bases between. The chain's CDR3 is CATSDTTGLGYTF. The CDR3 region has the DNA TGTGCCACCAGTGATACGACAGGCTTGGGCTACACCTTC.

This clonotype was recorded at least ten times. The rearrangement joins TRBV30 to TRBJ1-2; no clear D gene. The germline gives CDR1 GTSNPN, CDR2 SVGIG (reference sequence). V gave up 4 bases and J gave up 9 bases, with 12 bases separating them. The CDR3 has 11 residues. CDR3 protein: CAWTDLRSYTF. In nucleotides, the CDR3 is TGTGCCTGGACGGACCTTCGGAGCTACACCTTC.

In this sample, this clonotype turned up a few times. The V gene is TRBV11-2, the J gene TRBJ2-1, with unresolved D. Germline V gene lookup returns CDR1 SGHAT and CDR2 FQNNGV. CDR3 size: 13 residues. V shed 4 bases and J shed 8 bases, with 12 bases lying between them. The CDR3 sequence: CASSSPLGYEQFF. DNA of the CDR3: TGTGCCAGCAGCTCCCCCTTGGGCTATGAGCAGTTCTTC.

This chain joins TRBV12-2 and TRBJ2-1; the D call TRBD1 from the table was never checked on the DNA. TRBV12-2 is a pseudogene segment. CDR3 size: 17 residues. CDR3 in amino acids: CASLLALVRGQKDEQFF. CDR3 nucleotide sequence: TGTGCAAGTCTCTTAGCTCTGGTACGGGGACAGAAGGATGAGCAGTTCTTC.